This record looks at one T cell receptor beta chain sequence and its context. Amplification used 60 Vbeta primers and 13 Jbeta primers. Here immunoSEQ multiplex PCR was the method, and the copy in TCRdb shows in-frame clones only, minus some. The sample has about 140,000 clones, around four fifths seen once; the top ten hold more than 4.5%. In germline, CDR1 is LNHNV, CDR2 YYDKDF (reference sequence). Trimming took off 1 base at V and 1 base at J, with 10 bases between the two ends. The CDR3 contains 15 residues. These data originate in a study of cytomegalovirus exposure and HLA in healthy donors. The sequence was collected from a man aged 25 to 40 in good health. Sequencing was performed on PBMCs. V is TRBV15 and J is TRBJ1-2; D possibly corresponds to TRBD1 (5 bases). CDR3 in DNA: TGTGCCACCAGCAGAGGCAAGGGACTTAACTATGGCTACACCTTC. It codes for CATSRGKGLNYGYTF.